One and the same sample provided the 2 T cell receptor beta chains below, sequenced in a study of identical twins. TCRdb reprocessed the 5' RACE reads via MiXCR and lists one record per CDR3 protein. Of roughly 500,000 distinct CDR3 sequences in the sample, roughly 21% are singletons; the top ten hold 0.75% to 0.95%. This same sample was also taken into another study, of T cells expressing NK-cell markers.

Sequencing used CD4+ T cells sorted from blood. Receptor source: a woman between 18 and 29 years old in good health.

The CDR3 sequence: CASSGVTLTEAFF. The CDR3 nucleotides are TGTGCCAGCTCAGGGGTCACGCTCACTGAAGCTTTCTTT. The rearrangement uses TRBV18 and TRBJ1-1; D gene unclear. Germline V CDR1 and CDR2: KGHSH, LQKENI. The CDR3 runs 13 residues. Trimming stripped 5 bases from V and 4 bases from J, with 11 bases between.

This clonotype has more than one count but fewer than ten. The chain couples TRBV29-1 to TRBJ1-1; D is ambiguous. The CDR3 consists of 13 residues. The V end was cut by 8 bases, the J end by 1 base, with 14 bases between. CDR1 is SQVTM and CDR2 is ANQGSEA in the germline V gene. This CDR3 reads CSSETTRNTEAFF. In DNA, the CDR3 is TGCAGCTCCGAAACCACCAGGAACACTGAAGCTTTCTTT.